The 24 T cell receptor beta chains below all came from one sample that was sequenced in a study of cytomegalovirus exposure and HLA in healthy donors. PCR employed 60 Vbeta and 13 Jbeta primers. Some clones are missing from TCRdb's copy, which holds only in-frame ones; the method was immunoSEQ multiplex PCR. This sample has approximately 200,000 clones, with 65% to 80% found just once. Sequenced: PBMCs. The receptors come from a man aged 25-40 years in good health and CMV-seropositive.

The rearrangement links TRBV28 to TRBJ2-2; 7 bases fit TRBD2. Unmatched junction bases numbered 17, after V lost 6 bases and J lost 4 bases. The CDR3 sequence is 18 residues long. Germline CDR1 MDHEN, CDR2 SYDVKM. The CDR3 DNA reads as TGTGCCAGCAGCCCTCTACTGGGGGGGTGGACGGGCACCGGGGAGCTGTTTTTT. Encoded protein: CASSPLLGGWTGTGELFF.

The chain couples TRBV5-6 to TRBJ2-7; a weak D match, TRBD2 (5 bases). Trimming removed 0 bases from V and 6 bases from J, with 7 bases in between. Germline V gives CDR1 SGHDT, CDR2 YYEEEE. The CDR3 is 12 residues long. The CDR3 sequence: CASSLERLEQYF. The CDR3 DNA reads as TGTGCCAGCAGCTTGGAGCGGCTCGAGCAGTACTTC. The full variable domain, rest sourced from reference TRBV5-6 and TRBJ2-7, is DAGVTQSPTHLIKTRGQQVTLRCSPKSGHDTVSWYQQALGQGPQFIFQYYEEEERQRGNFPDRFSGHQFPNYSSELNVNALLLGDSALYLCASSLERLEQYFGPGTRLTVT.

There are a few counts of this clone. This CDR3 is also generated by other DNA sequences in the sample. V is TRBV5-6 and J is TRBJ2-1, with 7 bases fitting TRBD1. The germline V gene encodes CDR1 SGHDT and CDR2 YYEEEE. CDR3 length: 15 residues. The J segment lost 2 bases and the V segment lost 2 bases, leaving 4 bases of the junction unmatched. CDR3 amino acids: CASSFGDRAYNEQFF. CDR3 bases: TGTGCCAGCAGCTTTGGTGACAGGGCCTACAATGAGCAGTTCTTC. The full variable domain, completed using reference TRBV5-6 and TRBJ2-1, is DAGVTQSPTHLIKTRGQQVTLRCSPKSGHDTVSWYQQALGQGPQFIFQYYEEEERQRGNFPDRFSGHQFPNYSSELNVNALLLGDSALYLCASSFGDRAYNEQFFGPGTRLTVL.

The gene calls are TRBV7-2 and TRBJ2-7, with 10 bases fitting TRBD2. Germline loops: CDR1 SGHTA, CDR2 FQGNSA. Losses at the gene ends were 0 bases for V and 4 bases for J; bases not matched to a gene: 9. The length of the CDR3 is 17 residues. CDR3 region: CASSLATQLAGPYEQYF. The CDR3 bases are TGTGCCAGCAGCTTAGCCACTCAACTAGCGGGACCTTACGAGCAGTACTTC. Supplemented by reference TRBV7-2 and TRBJ2-7, the full variable domain reads GAGVSQSPSNKVTEKGKDVELRCDPISGHTALYWYRQSLGQGLEFLIYFQGNSAPDKSGLPSDRFSAERTGGSVSTLTIQRTQQEDSAVYLCASSLATQLAGPYEQYFGPGTRLTVT.

V and J are TRBV5-1 and TRBJ2-3, with D maybe TRBD2 (6 bases). The CDR3 length is 15 residues. The germline gives CDR1 SGHRS, CDR2 YFSETQ. V dropped 0 bases and J dropped 3 bases, with 11 bases sitting between them. The CDR3 nucleotides read TGCGCCAGCAGCTTGGCCGGGACTTCAACAGATACGCAGTATTTT. It is translated as CASSLAGTSTDTQYF.

This clone has only one observation. The genes are TRBV13 and TRBJ2-7, with TRBD2 as a possible D gene (6 bases). The ends were cut back, 5 bases at V and 6 bases at J, with 20 bases in the middle. Germline V CDR1 and CDR2: PRHDT, FYEKMQ (reference sequence). This CDR3 spans 15 amino acids. The CDR3 DNA sequence: TGTGCCAGCAGCGTTCCGACTAGTAAAAAAAGCGAGCAGTACTTC. This sequence encodes CASSVPTSKKSEQYF.

The J gene is TRBJ2-7, the V gene TRBV15, with 7 bases matching TRBD1. This CDR3 region has 15 residues. With 0 bases clipped from V and 1 base from J, the junction kept 3 bases outside the gene matches. From germline, CDR1 is LNHNV and CDR2 YYDKDF (reference sequence). CDR3 nucleotide sequence: TGTGCCACCAGCAGAGATAAGGGGGCATCCTACGAGCAGTACTTC. Protein product: CATSRDKGASYEQYF. The complete variable domain, with remaining parts taken from reference TRBV15 and TRBJ2-7, reads DAMVIQNPRYQVTQFGKPVTLSCSQTLNHNVMYWYQQKSSQAPKLLFHYYDKDFNNEADTPDNFQSRRPNTSFCFLDIRSPGLGDTAMYLCATSRDKGASYEQYFGPGTRLTVT.

This chain joins TRBV6-1 and TRBJ2-7; D uncertain. The length of the CDR3 is 16 residues. Germline-derived CDR1 and CDR2 are MNHNS and SASEGT. Between the trimmed V and J ends, which lost 2 bases and 3 bases, there was a span of 17 bases. The chain's CDR3 is CASSESLSSPLYEQYF. The CDR3 region has the DNA TGTGCCAGCAGTGAAAGTCTTAGTAGCCCCCTCTACGAGCAGTACTTC.

J is TRBJ1-4 and V is TRBV4-3, with 10 bases fitting TRBD1. V shed 5 bases, J shed 7 bases, and the junction held 7 bases outside the gene matches. Germline CDR1 LGHNA, CDR2 YSLEER. The CDR3 spans 15 residues. CDR3 amino acids: CASSSSTGGLEKLFF. The CDR3 region has the DNA TGCGCCAGCAGCTCATCGACAGGGGGCCTTGAAAAACTGTTTTTT.

V usage is TRBV19 and J usage is TRBJ2-7, with D maybe TRBD2 (6 bases). This CDR3 has 13 amino acids. Trimming stripped 5 bases from V and 2 bases from J, with 10 bases between. Germline V lookup: CDR1 LNHDA, CDR2 SQIVND (reference sequence). Here the CDR3 reads CASSPRTTYEQYF. The CDR3 nucleotides are TGTGCCAGTAGTCCCCGGACTACCTACGAGCAGTACTTC.

This chain links TRBV5-1 with TRBJ2-2, with 8 bases aligning to TRBD1. This CDR3 spans 17 amino acids. After removal of 4 bases from V and 6 bases from J, the junction contained 14 bases not matched to a gene. CDR1 is SGHRS and CDR2 is YFSETQ in the germline V gene. The CDR3 DNA is TGCGCCAGCAGCCCGAGACAGGGGTACCCTACGGCCGGGGAGCTGTTTTTT. It specifies CASSPRQGYPTAGELFF.

The chain employs TRBV30 and TRBJ1-2; 8 bases map to TRBD1. CDR1 is GTSNPN, CDR2 SVGIG, per germline (reference sequence). The CDR3 is 13 amino acids. V was clipped by 1 base and J by 8 bases; unmatched bases: 6. This chain's CDR3 is CAWSDTDRAGYTF. In DNA, the CDR3 is TGTGCCTGGAGTGATACGGACAGGGCGGGCTACACCTTC.

In nucleotides, the CDR3 is TGTGCCAGCATCAGATCGGGGACTGCTCTCTACGAGCAGTACTTC. Its translation is CASIRSGTALYEQYF. V usage is TRBV7-9 and J usage is TRBJ2-7, with a weak D call TRBD2 (6 bases). Trimming took 7 bases from V and 3 from J, leaving 19 bases between them. In germline, CDR1 is SEHNR, CDR2 FQNEAQ (reference sequence). The CDR3 contains 15 residues. Variable domain in full (rest from reference TRBV7-9 and TRBJ2-7): DTGVSQNPRHKITKRGQNVTFRCDPISEHNRLYWYRQTLGQGPEFLTYFQNEAQLEKSRLLSDRFSAERPKGSFSTLEIQRTEQGDSAMYLCASIRSGTALYEQYFGPGTRLTVT.

The chain couples TRBV6-5 to TRBJ1-2, with a weak D call TRBD1 (5 bases). The germline V gene has CDR1 MNHEY and CDR2 SVGAGI. Trimming removed 2 bases from V and 5 bases from J, with 18 bases in between. The CDR3 totals 16 residues. The DNA of the CDR3 is TGTGCCAGCAGTTACCTACTCACGACAGATCCATATGGCTACACCTTC. Residues: CASSYLLTTDPYGYTF.

This rearrangement joins TRBV9 to TRBJ2-7; no clear D gene. V dropped 4 bases and J dropped 2 bases, with 19 bases sitting between them. The CDR3 consists of 16 residues. Germline CDR1 is SGDLS and CDR2 is YYNGEE. The CDR3: CASSPDLRQRAYEQYF. Here the CDR3 DNA reads TGTGCCAGCAGCCCCGACTTAAGGCAGCGAGCCTACGAGCAGTACTTC.

This chain connects TRBV5-1 to TRBJ2-1; no reliable D call. This CDR3 has 13 amino acids. Germline V CDR1 and CDR2: SGHRS, YFSETQ. The V end was cut by 4 bases, the J end by 6 bases, with 11 bases between. CDR3 nucleotides: TGCGCCAGCAGCCCCCCGACTCCCAATGAGCAGTTCTTC. Translation: CASSPPTPNEQFF.

The J gene is TRBJ1-1, the V gene TRBV5-1; possibly TRBD1 for D (6 bases). The CDR3 contains 14 residues. CDR1 is SGHRS and CDR2 is YFSETQ in the germline V gene. Trimming stripped 4 bases from V and 0 bases from J, with 10 bases between. The CDR3 loop reads CASSTGQMNTEAFF. DNA for the CDR3: TGCGCCAGCAGCACCGGACAGATGAACACTGAAGCTTTCTTT.

The chain couples TRBV4-1 to TRBJ2-1; 9 bases fit TRBD1. CDR3 length: 16 amino acids. The ends lost 0 bases at V and 4 bases at J; junction bases unmatched: 4. Germline V gene data show CDR1 as MGHRA and CDR2 as YSYEKL. The CDR3 DNA sequence: TGCGCCAGCAGCCAAGAGAGACAGGGGGTTTACAATGAGCAGTTCTTC. Its translation: CASSQERQGVYNEQFF.

V and J are TRBV6-5 and TRBJ2-3; tentative D call: TRBD2 (6 bases). Trimming stripped 2 bases from V and 5 bases from J, with 11 bases between. There are 14 residues in the CDR3. Germline lookup yields CDR1 MNHEY and CDR2 SVGAGI. DNA for the CDR3: TGTGCCAGCAGTTACCGGCGGGGCGGAGATACGCAGTATTTT. Its translation: CASSYRRGGDTQYF.

The J gene is TRBJ1-5, the V gene TRBV12-5, with a weak D call TRBD1 (5 bases). Germline CDR1 LGHNT, CDR2 FRNRAP. The CDR3 has 13 amino acids. V lost 1 base and J lost 9, with 10 bases in between. The CDR3 nucleotides read TGTGCTAGTGGTTTGGGGGCCCAGGGGCCCCAGCATTTT. It is translated as CASGLGAQGPQHF.

The chain carries TRBV5-5 and TRBJ1-2; D might be TRBD1 (5 bases). This CDR3 region has 13 residues. The germline V and J ends were trimmed by 0 bases and 4 bases, with 7 bases remaining between them. Germline V gene sequence: CDR1 SGHKS, CDR2 YYEKEE (reference sequence). CDR3 amino acids: CASSLAQGYGYTF. The CDR3 DNA reads TGTGCCAGCAGCTTGGCTCAGGGCTATGGCTACACCTTC.

The chain is built from TRBV14 and TRBJ1-1, with D possibly being TRBD1 (5 bases). Germline V CDR1 and CDR2: SGHDN, FVKESK. Trimming cost V 4 bases and J 1 base, with 16 bases left between them. The CDR3 length is 16 residues. The CDR3 is CASSPPSQGSNTEAFF. DNA of the CDR3: TGTGCCAGCAGCCCCCCAAGCCAGGGCTCGAACACTGAAGCTTTCTTT.

The chain employs TRBV6-6 and TRBJ2-7, with D hard to call. From germline, CDR1 is MNHNY and CDR2 SVGAGI (reference sequence). The V and J ends lost 2 bases and 3 bases respectively, with 11 bases between them. This CDR3 contains 14 residues. CDR3 DNA: TGTGCCAGCAGTTACCAAGAGGATCGCTACGAGCAGTACTTC. Its translation is CASSYQEDRYEQYF.

In its sample, this clone was seen once. The chain employs TRBV18 and TRBJ2-7; TRBD2 agrees at 9 bases. The V segment lost 6 bases and the J segment 4 bases; nucleotides outside the gene matches: 7. CDR3 length: 14 residues. CDR1 KGHSH and CDR2 LQKENI come from the germline V gene. CDR3 in amino acids: CASSPTSGPYEQYF. The CDR3 nucleotides are TGTGCCAGCTCTCCGACTAGCGGACCTTACGAGCAGTACTTC.